This TCR beta chain was observed in a study of T cells after somatic rescue of genetic block. Sequenced by immunoSEQ multiplex PCR; TCRdb stores in-frame clones only, minus some. Altogether about 72,000 clones are present, around 90% being singletons, with the ten largest covering approximately 2.9%. The origin of this receptor is a man aged 25 to 40. Sequenced input: peripheral blood mononuclear cells (PBMCs).

The CDR3 DNA reads as TGTGCCACCAGCAGACACGGACAGGGAAACTATGGCTACACCTTC. Protein product: CATSRHGQGNYGYTF. The genes are TRBV15 and TRBJ1-2; 8 bases fit TRBD1. Germline V gives CDR1 LNHNV, CDR2 YYDKDF (reference sequence). Trimming at V came to 2 bases and at J to 2 bases, leaving 4 bases not matched to a gene. The CDR3 runs to 15 residues. The whole variable domain, remainder taken from reference TRBV15 and TRBJ1-2, is DAMVIQNPRYQVTQFGKPVTLSCSQTLNHNVMYWYQQKSSQAPKLLFHYYDKDFNNEADTPDNFQSRRPNTSFCFLDIRSPGLGDTAMYLCATSRHGQGNYGYTFGSGTRLTVV.